This TCR beta chain was identified in a study of follicular helper T cells after annual influenza vaccination. Time point noted: 2015-2016 season, pre-vaccination. Study results and limitations: Day 7 ICOS+CD38+ clones were most often found later in ICOS-CD38- cTfh cells. Change in circulating plasmablasts correlated with ICOS+CD38+ cTfh clonality change.

This clone was counted between two and nine times. As yet, its antigen is unknown. Clones were read by immunoSEQ multiplex PCR, and TCRdb kept only the in-frame ones, dropping some. The repertoire holds thousands of clones, with around 83% as singletons. Germline assignment: CDR1 MNHEY and CDR2 SMNVEV (reference sequence). Trimming took off 2 bases at V and 4 bases at J, with 8 bases between the two ends. The CDR3 has 13 amino acids. The chain joins TRBV27 to TRBJ1-2; no reliable D call. This clonotype originated in an adult who received the influenza vaccine. The sequencing used CXCR5- memory CD4+ T cells sorted from blood, collected on the day of influenza vaccination. CDR3 in DNA: TGTGCCAGCAGTTTAATCCCCGGCTATGGCTACACCTTC. It yields the protein CASSLIPGYGYTF.